Below, 27 T cell receptor beta chains from the same sample are listed, as sequenced in a study of vaccination effects on CD4 cells after COVID-19. The antigens these receptors bind are not known. The table came from immunoSEQ multiplex PCR; TCRdb's copy has only in-frame clones and leaves some out. The table records 9,000 to 13,000 clones, roughly 74% of them present only once. Antigen-specific CD4+ T cells expanded by the ViraFEST assay with viral peptide pools were then sequenced. Once cultured for roughly 10 days, the cells underwent separation to obtain CD4+ T cells. This specimen was CD4+ T cells from PBMCs cultured with HCoV-229E spike peptides, taken before COVID-19 vaccination. These TCRs come from a human donor who received a COVID-19 vaccine.

This chain joins TRBV9 and TRBJ2-1; 9 positions agree with TRBD2. The CDR3 consists of 13 residues. Germline CDR1 and CDR2: SGDLS and YYNGEE. V lost 4 bases and J lost 13; bases outside the gene matches: 9. DNA of the CDR3: TGTGCCAGCAGCAGGGGGGTAGCGGGAGAACAGTTCTTC. Amino acids: CASSRGVAGEQFF. Filled out from reference TRBV9 and TRBJ2-1, the complete variable domain reads DSGVTQTPKHLITATGQRVTLRCSPRSGDLSVYWYQQSLDQGLQFLIQYYNGEERAKGNILERFSAQQFPDLHSELNLSSLELGDSALYFCASSRGVAGEQFFGPGTRLTVL.

The chain couples TRBV29-1 to TRBJ1-1; D is unresolved. The germline V and J ends were trimmed by 5 bases and 1 base, with 11 bases remaining between them. CDR3 size: 13 residues. The germline gives CDR1 SQVTM, CDR2 ANQGSEA. Here the CDR3 reads CSVKDHANTEAFF. The CDR3 coding sequence is TGCAGCGTTAAGGACCACGCGAACACTGAAGCTTTCTTT.

V usage is TRBV12-3 or TRBV12-4 and J usage is TRBJ2-3; maybe TRBD2 (6 bases). V lost 4 bases to trimming and J lost 5 bases, with 10 bases between them. The CDR3 spans 13 residues. CDR3: CASSWEEKDTQYF. DNA for the CDR3: TGTGCCAGCAGTTGGGAGGAGAAAGATACGCAGTATTTT.

This clone was counted a few times. The chain is built from TRBV24-1 and TRBJ1-2; D not certain. Germline assignment: CDR1 KGHDR and CDR2 SFDVKD. The germline V and J ends were trimmed by 1 base and 3 bases, with 5 bases remaining between them. The CDR3 covers 13 residues. Here the CDR3 reads CATSDFTHYGYTF. CDR3 bases: TGTGCCACCAGTGATTTTACACACTATGGCTACACCTTC.

Only a few counts were recorded for this clone. The genes are TRBV7-8 and TRBJ2-2; D is possibly TRBD1 (6 bases). CDR1 is SGHVS and CDR2 is FQNEAQ in the germline V gene. The V and J ends lost 1 base and 0 bases respectively, with 15 bases between them. The CDR3 sequence is 18 residues long. The CDR3 DNA reads TGTGCCAGCAGCTTAGGGGTTCCGGCAGGGGCGAACACCGGGGAGCTGTTTTTT. This codes for CASSLGVPAGANTGELFF.

In this sample, this clone is medium-sized. This chain links TRBV3-1 (or the pseudogene TRBV3-2) with TRBJ1-6; D may be TRBD1 (6 bases). V gave up 1 base and J gave up 10 bases, with 11 bases separating them. The CDR3 runs to 14 residues. In germline, CDR1 is LGHDT, CDR2 YNNKEL (reference sequence). The CDR3 loop is CASSQGGDNSPLHF. The CDR3 DNA reads TGTGCCAGCAGCCAAGGTGGGGACAACTCACCCCTCCACTTT.

The chain links TRBV27 to TRBJ2-7; 10 bases map to TRBD1. CDR3 length equals 17 residues. Germline values: CDR1 MNHEY, CDR2 SMNVEV (reference sequence). After removal of 5 bases from V and 2 bases from J, the junction contained 12 bases not matched to a gene. The CDR3: CASSPDRWTGGTYEQYF. CDR3 bases: TGTGCCAGCAGTCCGGATAGGTGGACAGGGGGGACCTACGAGCAGTACTTC.

The rearrangement joins TRBV7-2 to TRBJ1-1; 7 bases agree with TRBD1. Germline CDR1 SGHTA, CDR2 FQGNSA. The V gene end was trimmed by 4 bases and the J gene end by 1 base; junction bases not matched to a gene: 3. This CDR3 contains 14 residues. CDR3 in amino acids: CASSSRDRNTEAFF. The CDR3 coding sequence is TGTGCCAGCAGCTCCCGGGACAGGAACACTGAAGCTTTCTTT.

The table lists this clone with a count of one. In DNA form, the CDR3 reads TGTGCCAGCAGGGCCGGTGGGAATTCACCCCTCCACTTT. Translation gives CASRAGGNSPLHF. The chain carries TRBV6-5 and TRBJ1-6; D unclear. The V gene lost 6 bases and the J gene lost 7 bases, with 10 bases spanning the gap. Germline V gene lookup returns CDR1 MNHEY and CDR2 SVGAGI. This CDR3 contains 13 residues.

The V and J genes are TRBV3-1 (or the pseudogene TRBV3-2) and TRBJ2-7; TRBD1 aligns across 7 bases. V was clipped by 1 base and J by 7 bases; unmatched bases: 16. Germline-derived CDR1 and CDR2 are LGHDT and YNNKEL (reference sequence). The CDR3 loop spans 17 amino acids. CDR3 region: CASSQGPQGVSLREQYF. The CDR3 nucleotides are TGTGCCAGCAGCCAAGGCCCCCAGGGGGTCTCCTTACGGGAGCAGTACTTC.

The CDR3 is CATSRGLHYTDTQYF. The DNA for the CDR3 is TGTGCCACCAGCAGAGGACTCCACTACACAGATACGCAGTATTTT. V is TRBV15 and J is TRBJ2-3; D not certain. V shed 1 base and J shed 2 bases, with 10 bases lying between them. The CDR3 extends over 15 amino acids. Germline V gene lookup returns CDR1 LNHNV and CDR2 YYDKDF (reference sequence).

The CDR3: CASSPVLSSGANVLTF. The CDR3 DNA sequence: TGCGCCAGCAGCCCGGTCCTTAGCTCTGGGGCCAACGTCCTGACTTTC. The chain carries TRBV5-1 and TRBJ2-6; D not resolved. The CDR3 totals 16 residues. Germline CDR1 is SGHRS and CDR2 is YFSETQ. Trimming cost V 4 bases and J 0 bases, with 11 bases left between them.

This clone has more than one count but fewer than ten. The chain is built from TRBV5-1 and TRBJ2-2, with D possibly being TRBD1 (5 bases). This CDR3 has 15 residues. Trimming removed 4 bases at V and 0 bases at J, with 10 bases between. The germline CDR1 and CDR2 sequences are SGHRS and YFSETQ. CDR3 in amino acids: CASSLDTPNTGELFF. CDR3 DNA: TGCGCCAGCAGCCTGGACACACCGAACACCGGGGAGCTGTTTTTT.

The gene calls are TRBV5-6 and TRBJ2-7; D uncertain. Germline V gene lookup returns CDR1 SGHDT and CDR2 YYEEEE. Trimming pared 0 bases from V and 1 base from J, leaving 5 bases between. This CDR3 comprises 13 residues. CDR3: CASSLGRSYEQYF. In DNA form, the CDR3 reads TGTGCCAGCAGCTTGGGGAGATCCTACGAGCAGTACTTC.

The chain employs TRBV6-6 and TRBJ1-6; D uncertain. V was trimmed by 2 bases and J by 6 bases, leaving 11 bases between them. The length of the CDR3 is 15 residues. CDR1 is MNHNY and CDR2 is SVGAGI in the germline V gene (reference sequence). The CDR3 DNA follows: TGTGCCAGCAGTTACACCGACGCTCTTAATTCACCCCTCCACTTT. It codes for CASSYTDALNSPLHF.

V usage is TRBV13 and J usage is TRBJ2-7, with 13 bases fitting TRBD2. CDR3 length: 18 residues. Trimming cost V 5 bases and J 0 bases; bases outside gene matches: 10. Germline V gives CDR1 PRHDT, CDR2 FYEKMQ (reference sequence). The CDR3 sequence is CASSPISTSGRTSYEQYF. The CDR3 bases are TGTGCCAGCAGCCCGATTTCGACTAGCGGGAGGACCTCCTACGAGCAGTACTTC. Combining the CDR3 with reference TRBV13 and TRBJ2-7 gives the whole variable domain AAGVIQSPRHLIKEKRETATLKCYPIPRHDTVYWYQQGPGQDPQFLISFYEKMQSDKGSIPDRFSAQQFSDYHSELNMSSLELGDSALYFCASSPISTSGRTSYEQYFGPGTRLTVT.

The chain employs TRBV10-3 and TRBJ2-3; 10 positions match TRBD2. There are 14 residues in the CDR3. The trim removed 11 bases at V and 2 bases at J, leaving 7 bases unmatched. Germline V gene lookup returns CDR1 ENHRY and CDR2 SYGVKD. The CDR3 DNA reads as TGTGCCGCCCGGACTAGCGGTACCACAGATACGCAGTATTTT. Its translation: CAARTSGTTDTQYF.

This clone appeared a few times. The chain joins TRBV27 to TRBJ2-1, with 11 bases fitting TRBD2. CDR1 and CDR2 (germline): MNHEY, SMNVEV (reference sequence). V dropped 3 bases and J dropped 7; count of bases not matched to a gene: 5. There are 15 residues in the CDR3. The CDR3 bases are TGTGCCAGCAGTTTCGGACTAGCGGGTTGGAATGAGCAGTTCTTC. Translating gives CASSFGLAGWNEQFF.

V gene TRBV7-9 combines with J gene TRBJ2-5; 9 bases are shared with TRBD1. The J call may be in error: the DNA end matches TRBJ2-7 better. CDR1 and CDR2 (germline): SEHNR, FQNEAQ (reference sequence). CDR3 length: 16 amino acids. The CDR3: CASSYLGTGSMNEQYF. The CDR3 DNA follows: TGTGCCAGCAGCTACCTGGGGACAGGGAGTATGAACGAGCAGTACTTC.

The V gene is TRBV9, the J gene TRBJ2-3; the D call may be TRBD1 or TRBD2 (5 bases each). Germline V gene data show CDR1 as SGDLS and CDR2 as YYNGEE. V was shortened by 4 bases and J by 5 bases, with 11 bases between the two germline ends. The CDR3 spans 13 residues. The CDR3 DNA is TGTGCCAGCAGCATAACAGGAGGAGATACGCAGTATTTT. Translating it yields CASSITGGDTQYF.

By share, this clone ranks as medium-sized. The gene calls are TRBV6-2 or TRBV6-3 and TRBJ2-7, with TRBD1 identical over 10 bases. The CDR3 loop spans 15 amino acids. CDR1 and CDR2 from the germline V gene are MNHEY and SVGEGT. Unmatched junction bases numbered 5, after V lost 4 bases and J lost 2 bases. In DNA, the CDR3 is TGTGCCAGCAGTTTGACAGGGGGCCCTACCTACGAGCAGTACTTC. Its translation is CASSLTGGPTYEQYF.

CDR3 nucleotide sequence: TGTGCCAGCAGCTTAGGGGGGGACAGGGGTGAAATAGCCGGGGAGCTGTTTTTT. This translates into CASSLGGDRGEIAGELFF. This sequence joins TRBV7-9 and TRBJ2-2; the match to TRBD1 covers 10 bases. The CDR3 extends over 18 amino acids. V was pared by 1 base and J by 6 bases, with 11 bases of the junction left unmatched. The germline gives CDR1 SEHNR, CDR2 FQNEAQ (reference sequence).

The chain links TRBV28 to TRBJ1-6, with 9 bases identical to TRBD1. The V segment lost 4 bases and the J segment 6 bases; nucleotides outside the gene matches: 7. From germline, CDR1 is MDHEN and CDR2 SYDVKM. This CDR3 is built from 16 residues. The CDR3 loop reads CASSSPTGGTNSPLHF. The CDR3 nucleotides are TGTGCCAGCAGTTCACCGACAGGGGGAACTAATTCACCCCTCCACTTT. The variable domain in full, completed from reference TRBV28 and TRBJ1-6, reads DVKVTQSSRYLVKRTGEKVFLECVQDMDHENMFWYRQDPGLGLRLIYFSYDVKMKEKGDIPEGYSVSREKKERFSLILESASTNQTSMYLCASSSPTGGTNSPLHFGNGTRLTVT.

The rearrangement joins TRBV27 to TRBJ2-1, with 8 bases that match TRBD1. The CDR3 runs to 15 residues. The J segment lost 6 bases and the V segment lost 4 bases, leaving 8 bases of the junction unmatched. Germline values: CDR1 MNHEY, CDR2 SMNVEV (reference sequence). The CDR3 DNA reads TGTGCCAGCAGTTCTCCCGGGACAGGCCGCAATGAGCAGTTCTTC. It encodes CASSSPGTGRNEQFF.

This chain connects TRBV7-9 to TRBJ2-1; 7 bases agree with TRBD2. The V gene end was trimmed by 1 base and the J gene end by 8 bases; junction bases not matched to a gene: 5. This CDR3 region has 14 residues. Germline CDR1 reads SEHNR; CDR2 reads FQNEAQ (reference sequence). The DNA for the CDR3 is TGTGCCAGCAGCTTAGGTCTAGCGGTGGATGAGCAGTTCTTC. It yields the protein CASSLGLAVDEQFF.

This chain links TRBV29-1 with TRBJ2-7, with D perhaps being TRBD1 or TRBD2 (5 bases each). Trimming left V 6 bases short and J 6 bases short, with 18 bases between. Germline-derived CDR1 and CDR2 are SQVTM and ANQGSEA. This CDR3 comprises 13 residues. The CDR3 protein is CSVTGTTKGEQYF. Here the CDR3 DNA reads TGCAGCGTGACCGGGACGACAAAAGGCGAGCAGTACTTC.

The chain links TRBV24-1 to TRBJ2-1; TRBD2 is a possible D gene (6 bases). The CDR3 is 15 residues long. Looked up from germline, CDR1 is KGHDR and CDR2 is SFDVKD. Trimming cost V 3 bases and J 5 bases, with 13 bases left between them. The DNA for the CDR3 is TGTGCCACCAGTGATCGGGACTCAGGTCACAATGAGCAGTTCTTC. Translating it yields CATSDRDSGHNEQFF.